These T cell receptor beta chains were read from a single sample in a study of STAT5B mutations in CD4+ large granular lymphocyte leukemia. Measured with immunoSEQ multiplex PCR; TCRdb has only the in-frame clones, and not every one. The sample includes fewer than 45,000 clones, about four fifths of them seen just once. The sample consisted of CD4+ T cells from blood buffy coats. The receptor set was obtained from a human donor in good health. Both conserved end residues are part of each CDR3. The order of the fields is CDR3 protein, CDR3 DNA, clone size, D gene, V gene, J gene. A D gene is named only where the DNA matches it firmly. Not all rows give a size; the values are once, few, many and, for expanded clones, a class.

cdr3_aa: CASSFRGGTEKLFF; cdr3_nt: TGTGCCAGCAGCTTTAGAGGGGGTACGGAAAAACTGTTTTTT; clone_size: -; d_call: -; v_call: TRBV5-4; j_call: TRBJ1-4
cdr3_aa: CASSRRQGADRAFF; cdr3_nt: TGTGCCAGCAGCCGCCGACAGGGGGCCGATCGAGCTTTCTTT; clone_size: -; d_call: TRBD1; v_call: TRBV6-5; j_call: TRBJ1-1
cdr3_aa: CASSQLSGAGGYTF; cdr3_nt: TGTGCCAGCAGCCAGTTGTCAGGGGCAGGGGGCTACACCTTC; clone_size: -; d_call: -; v_call: TRBV14; j_call: TRBJ1-2
cdr3_aa: CASSLFSGTSYEQYF; cdr3_nt: TGTGCCAGCAGCCTGTTCTCCGGGACTAGCTACGAGCAGTACTTC; clone_size: -; d_call: TRBD2; v_call: TRBV27; j_call: TRBJ2-7
cdr3_aa: CASSVGQAGELIDEQFF; cdr3_nt: TGTGCCAGCAGCGTAGGCCAAGCGGGAGAGTTAATCGATGAGCAGTTCTTC; clone_size: -; d_call: TRBD2; v_call: TRBV9; j_call: TRBJ2-1
cdr3_aa: CSVGIAQGTNIQYF; cdr3_nt: TGCAGCGTTGGGATAGCGCAGGGTACGAACATTCAGTACTTC; clone_size: -; d_call: -; v_call: TRBV29-1; j_call: TRBJ2-4
cdr3_aa: CASSQDPITSGRAFSTDTQYF; cdr3_nt: TGTGCCAGCAGCCAAGATCCAATCACTAGCGGGAGGGCCTTTAGCACAGATACGCAGTATTTT; clone_size: -; d_call: TRBD2; v_call: TRBV4-2; j_call: TRBJ2-3
cdr3_aa: CASSTGLISYEQYF; cdr3_nt: TGTGCCAGTAGCACAGGACTGATTTCCTACGAGCAGTACTTC; clone_size: -; d_call: -; v_call: TRBV19; j_call: TRBJ2-7
cdr3_aa: CASSSTGYGYTF; cdr3_nt: TGTGCCAGCAGTTCGACAGGCTATGGCTACACCTTC; clone_size: -; d_call: -; v_call: TRBV7-2; j_call: TRBJ1-2
cdr3_aa: CASRSGLAGEETQYF; cdr3_nt: TGTGCCAGTAGATCCGGACTAGCGGGAGAAGAGACCCAGTACTTC; clone_size: -; d_call: TRBD2; v_call: TRBV19; j_call: TRBJ2-5
cdr3_aa: CASSLGPNTEAFF; cdr3_nt: TGTGCCAGCTCACTTGGACCGAACACTGAAGCTTTCTTT; clone_size: -; d_call: -; v_call: TRBV18; j_call: TRBJ1-1
cdr3_aa: CATQKGQLNQPQHF; cdr3_nt: TGTGCCACTCAGAAGGGACAGCTCAATCAGCCCCAGCATTTT; clone_size: few; d_call: TRBD1; v_call: TRBV19; j_call: TRBJ1-5
cdr3_aa: CASSRQGAGELFF; cdr3_nt: TGTGCCAGCAGTAGACAGGGGGCCGGGGAGCTGTTTTTT; clone_size: -; d_call: TRBD1; v_call: TRBV6-6; j_call: TRBJ2-2
cdr3_aa: CASSPASAGSGNEQFF; cdr3_nt: TGTGCCAGCAGCCCTGCATCGGCGGGATCAGGGAATGAGCAGTTCTTC; clone_size: few; d_call: -; v_call: TRBV11-3; j_call: TRBJ2-1
cdr3_aa: CATGTGDYEQYF; cdr3_nt: TGTGCCACCGGGACAGGGGACTACGAGCAGTACTTC; clone_size: -; d_call: TRBD1; v_call: TRBV19; j_call: TRBJ2-7
cdr3_aa: CASSDKAYTEAFF; cdr3_nt: TGCGCCAGCAGTGACAAGGCGTACACTGAAGCTTTCTTT; clone_size: -; d_call: -; v_call: TRBV10-1; j_call: TRBJ1-1
cdr3_aa: CASTRMAGNSPLHF; cdr3_nt: TGTGCCAGCACCCGGATGGCGGGGAATTCACCCCTCCACTTT; clone_size: -; d_call: -; v_call: TRBV28; j_call: TRBJ1-6
cdr3_aa: CASSQDLLAGNTGELFF; cdr3_nt: TGTGCCAGCAGCCAAGACTTACTAGCGGGGAACACCGGGGAGCTGTTTTTT; clone_size: -; d_call: TRBD2; v_call: TRBV14; j_call: TRBJ2-2
cdr3_aa: CASSLAGTGLSYSPLHF; cdr3_nt: TGTGCCAGCAGCTTAGCCGGGACAGGGTTATCGTATTCACCCCTCCACTTT; clone_size: -; d_call: TRBD1; v_call: TRBV7-6; j_call: TRBJ1-6
cdr3_aa: CASSSGTDNEKLFF; cdr3_nt: TGTGCCAGTAGTTCCGGGACCGATAATGAAAAACTGTTTTTT; clone_size: -; d_call: -; v_call: TRBV19; j_call: TRBJ1-4
cdr3_aa: CASSPDRGFEKLFF; cdr3_nt: TGCGCCAGCAGCCCGGACAGGGGATTCGAAAAACTGTTTTTT; clone_size: -; d_call: TRBD1; v_call: TRBV4-3; j_call: TRBJ1-4
cdr3_aa: CAINHDRSTSTDTQYF; cdr3_nt: TGTGCCATCAACCACGACAGGTCTACTAGCACAGATACGCAGTATTTT; clone_size: -; d_call: -; v_call: TRBV10-3; j_call: TRBJ2-3
cdr3_aa: CASSQDLSGVYEQYF; cdr3_nt: TGCGCCAGCAGCCAAGATCTTTCGGGAGTCTACGAGCAGTACTTC; clone_size: -; d_call: -; v_call: TRBV4-1; j_call: TRBJ2-7
cdr3_aa: CASSYSKEGNAYEQYF; cdr3_nt: TGTGCCAGCAGTTACTCGAAGGAGGGGAATGCCTACGAGCAGTACTTC; clone_size: -; d_call: -; v_call: TRBV6-5; j_call: TRBJ2-7